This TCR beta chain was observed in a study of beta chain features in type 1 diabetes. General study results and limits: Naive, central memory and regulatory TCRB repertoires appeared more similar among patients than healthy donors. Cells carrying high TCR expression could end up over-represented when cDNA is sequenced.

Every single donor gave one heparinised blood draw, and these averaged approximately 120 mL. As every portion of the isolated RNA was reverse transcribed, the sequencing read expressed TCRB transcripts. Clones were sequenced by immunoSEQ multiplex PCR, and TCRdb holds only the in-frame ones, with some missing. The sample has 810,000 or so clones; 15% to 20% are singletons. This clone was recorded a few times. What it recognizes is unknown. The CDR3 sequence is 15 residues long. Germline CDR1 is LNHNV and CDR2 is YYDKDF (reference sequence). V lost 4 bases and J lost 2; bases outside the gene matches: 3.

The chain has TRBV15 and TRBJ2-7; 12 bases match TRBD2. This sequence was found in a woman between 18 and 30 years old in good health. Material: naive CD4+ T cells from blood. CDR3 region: CATSIGLAGPYEQYF. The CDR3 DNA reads TGTGCCACCAGCATCGGACTAGCGGGGCCCTACGAGCAGTACTTC.